The 7 T cell receptor beta chains reported below all come from one sample, sequenced in a study of T cell repertoires in cytomegalovirus infection. One entry per CDR3 protein, called by TCRdb with MiXCR from the reads. This table holds over 450,000 distinct CDR3 sequences, approximately 10% found once. Sequenced input: PBMCs. The receptor set was obtained from a human donor in good health (CMV status not recorded). Some clones in this sample may be carry-over from other donors' samples.

This clonotype appeared many times. The chain employs TRBV5-1 and TRBJ1-2, with D possibly TRBD1 on 6 matching bases. With 0 bases removed from V and 8 bases from J, the gap between germline ends came to 14 bases. The CDR3 is 14 residues long. In germline, CDR1 is SGHRS, CDR2 YFSETQ. Here the CDR3 DNA reads TGCGCCAGCAGCTTGGCGGCAGGGGCCTTCGGCTACACCTTC. It encodes CASSLAAGAFGYTF. Complete variable domain (other parts from reference TRBV5-1 and TRBJ1-2): KAGVTQTPRYLIKTRGQQVTLSCSPISGHRSVSWYQQTPGQGLQFLFEYFSETQRNKGNFPGRFSGRQFSNSRSEMNVSTLELGDSALYLCASSLAAGAFGYTFGSGTRLTVV.

The chain combines TRBV7-9 with TRBJ1-1, with a possible D match to TRBD1 (5 bases). The CDR3 spans 13 residues. V lost 5 bases and J 7 bases, leaving 14 bases between the germline ends. The germline V gene encodes CDR1 SEHNR and CDR2 FQNEAQ (reference sequence). The CDR3 bases are TGTGCCAGCAGCGCGGACCAAAGGGGTGAAGCTTTCTTT. Its protein product is CASSADQRGEAFF.

This clonotype was counted at least ten times. The rearrangement uses TRBV19 and TRBJ2-2, with TRBD2 matching over 8 bases. Germline V gene data show CDR1 as LNHDA and CDR2 as SQIVND (reference sequence). The CDR3 has 16 residues. V trimming: 5 bases; J trimming: 4 bases; junction bases outside the gene matches: 9. Here the CDR3 reads CASSLPGTRGTGELFF. The CDR3, as DNA: TGTGCCAGTAGTCTCCCCGGGACTAGGGGCACCGGGGAGCTGTTTTTT.

The sample holds many counts of this clonotype. The genes are TRBV7-2 and TRBJ1-5; the D is unclear. Germline V gene lookup returns CDR1 SGHTA and CDR2 FQGNSA. The germline V and J ends were trimmed by 5 bases and 3 bases, with 5 bases remaining between them. The length of the CDR3 is 12 residues. This CDR3 is CASSPFNQPQHF. CDR3 DNA: TGTGCCAGCAGCCCCTTCAATCAGCCCCAGCATTTT.

This clonotype was counted many times. This chain connects TRBV5-6 to TRBJ1-5; a weak D match, TRBD1 (5 bases). The germline V gene encodes CDR1 SGHDT and CDR2 YYEEEE. The CDR3 spans 15 residues. The V and J ends lost 0 bases and 3 bases respectively, with 10 bases between them. The CDR3 loop is CASSLGATVNQPQHF. CDR3 nucleotides: TGTGCCAGCAGCTTGGGGGCGACAGTCAATCAGCCCCAGCATTTT.

In its sample, this clonotype was seen many times. The rearrangement joins TRBV15 to TRBJ1-3; D gene ambiguous. CDR3 length equals 13 residues. CDR1 is LNHNV and CDR2 is YYDKDF in the germline V gene (reference sequence). Trimming took 9 bases from V and 7 from J, leaving 16 bases between them. The CDR3 region is CATTRGDRNTIYF. The CDR3 DNA reads TGTGCCACTACCCGGGGAGACCGGAACACCATATATTTT.

This clonotype came up many times. This chain connects TRBV27 to TRBJ1-1; 10 nucleotides line up with TRBD1. The CDR3 consists of 15 residues. The germline CDR1 and CDR2 sequences are MNHEY and SMNVEV (reference sequence). Unmatched junction bases numbered 6, after V lost 6 bases and J lost 2 bases. The CDR3 protein is CASRRDRGRNTEAFF. The CDR3 DNA is TGTGCCAGCAGACGGGACAGGGGAAGAAACACTGAAGCTTTCTTT.